The clone carrying this T cell receptor (beta chain) was detected only a few times. Its antigen is unknown. V lost 6 bases and J lost 8, with 14 bases in between. Germline-derived CDR1 and CDR2 are MNHEY and SVGAGI. The CDR3 contains 13 residues. The sample originates from a study of blood T cells in healthy people across ages. Using a J-beta primer mix together with a sample-barcoded 5' primer, a second PCR was run for roughly 7 to 12 cycles. From each sample, at least 2.5 million paired-end reads containing CDR3 were obtained. From the 5' RACE reads, TCRdb called clonotypes with MiXCR, one entry per CDR3 protein. Here the sample spans 1,300,000 or so distinct CDR3 sequences, almost 60% being singletons. Study results and limitations: Age showed a roughly linear inverse relationship with TCR beta diversity per million T cells.

Specimen: blood. The chain couples TRBV6-5 to TRBJ2-1; D uncertain. The TCR comes from a man between 18 and 29 years old in good health. The CDR3, as DNA: TGTGCCAGCAGCCCTAGGGTAAGGCATGAGCAGTTCTTC. As protein: CASSPRVRHEQFF.